One T cell receptor beta chain is described in this entry. It lacks a known antigen. The cohort consisted of some 730 healthy bone marrow donors. Cohort members were all nominally healthy when sampled, although unrecorded immune exposures were likely present. The donor tested CMV seronegative, placing the donor among the 350 or so seronegative members of the cohort. A peripheral blood sample was provided by each donor, and peripheral blood mononuclear cells were used for TCR beta sequencing. The Qiagen DNeasy Blood Extraction Kit was used to extract genomic DNA from the blood cell samples. Spanning cysteine to phenylalanine, the CDR3 consists of 13 amino acids. This entry keeps only the CDR3 DNA: 39 bases, framed from base 1. CDR1 and CDR2 are read off the germline V gene (reference sequence) as SGHNT and YYREEE. The V end loses 2 bases and the J end loses 7 bases, and a stretch of 12 bases separates them.

Library preparation was by the immunoSEQ multiplex PCR assay. For the multiplex PCR, a mixture combining 60 forward primers for TCR Vbeta segments and 13 reverse primers for TCR Jbeta segments was used. A multiplex PCR assay on genomic DNA amplified the CDR3 region of rearranged TCR beta genes. On the Illumina HiSeq System, the amplified TCR beta libraries were sequenced as 87-base-pair reads. As for the original processing: A later analysis counted some 80 million unique TCR beta chains across the 640 or so repertoires, and roughly 11 million of these chains were shared by at least two donors. Raw reads were error-corrected and collapsed into unique sequences by a nearest-neighbor algorithm in which closely related sequences were merged to remove PCR and sequencing errors. CDR3 sequences were aligned to IMGT reference sequences to assign V, D and J gene segments. For a sequence to be retained, a match of at least six nucleotides was required to both a V gene segment and a J gene segment. Rearrangements were classified as productive when the CDR3 lacked stop codons and remained in frame with V and J, and all other rearrangements were classified as non-productive. Following IMGT convention, CDR3 was defined as the stretch from the second conserved V-encoded cysteine to the conserved J-encoded phenylalanine. The earlier analysis of some 540 of the donors excluded any sequence lacking an unambiguous match to a single V gene segment. In an earlier analysis of several hundred of the donors, V segments were called functional above 56.7% productive rearrangements and were called segregating when the between-donor standard deviation exceeded 5%. A statistical classification framework was built to diagnose cytomegalovirus status from the catalog of TCR beta chain sequences. In a later analysis, V and J genes were assigned by comparing TCR nucleotide sequences against IMGT/GENE-DB human TR gene sequences. The TCRdist pipeline was used in a later analysis to assign CDR3 sequences and most-parsimonious VDJ recombination scenarios. In a later analysis, each TCR beta chain was defined by its CDR3 amino acid sequence together with its V-gene family, and reads without a unique V-gene family were excluded. As a way to deal with suspected cross-contamination and a sequencing artifact, a later analysis dropped 450 to 600 nucleotide sequences that were highly shared and had low generation probability. In a later analysis, a clonal expansion index for each public chain was calculated from normalized within-repertoire ranks of inferred template counts. In a later analysis, generation probabilities were computed using a VDJ recombination model fitted to out-of-frame rearrangements, and the results were checked against IGoR. In a later analysis, hypergeometric tests were used to score TCR-TCR, TCR-HLA and TCR-CMV co-occurrence, with a repertoire-size bias correction applied to TCR pairs. False discovery rates were estimated in a later analysis by permuting HLA or CMV assignments 20 times. A later analysis grouped co-occurring TCRs with DBSCAN, adding TCRdist sequence similarity when clustering within HLA-allele-positive subsets. Co-occurrence clustering excluded repertoires with fewer than 30,000 or more than 120,000 public chains, plus five with anomalous nucleotide sharing. TCRdb's version of the immuneACCESS table is confined to in-frame rearrangements and falls short of the full clone set. An unresolved V gene accounts for under half of the shortfall where checked; the remainder is of unknown origin. The V and J calls and clone size are taken from that table; D and trimming were inferred from the DNA. The table for this sample shows 85,000 to 110,000 clones. In total, the top ten clones hold about 3% of the sample.

The data are from a study of cytomegalovirus exposure and HLA in healthy donors (dated by TCRdb to the late 2010s). A note on the overall study: An earlier analysis of 587 of the donors reported over 250 Gb of sequence data and some 110 million unique TCR beta sequences obtained from 150 million to 200 million T cells. Besides the first cohort of 666 subjects, a separate validation cohort made up of 95 to 150 different subjects was used. The study combined high-throughput TCR immunosequencing, statistical association of individual TCRs with disease status, and machine learning to predict cytomegalovirus infection status. A later genetic analysis used genome-wide SNP genotypes for 398 of the 666 donors, treating that subset as a discovery cohort. About 310 gigabases of sequencing data and approximately 84 million unique TCR sequences were included in an early release covering several hundred HLA-typed donors. HLA typing covered class I and class II loci at four-digit resolution. The aim of the study was to test whether cataloging public T cell receptors could identify signatures of past pathogen exposure. Using immunosequencing, the study profiled T cell repertoires from 500 to 800 subjects and related those repertoires to cytomegalovirus serostatus. Roughly 5 DR-DQ haplotypes were handled as single units for association and clustering because linkage in the cohort was strong. Of the 350 to 450 genotyped donors, over 70% fell in the genetic ancestry cluster associated with self-reported Caucasian donors. Typing coverage differed by locus: A, B, C, DRB1 and DQB1 were typed in about 629-640 donors, DQA1 in 522, DPA1 in roughly 590, and DPB1 in around 490. To study patterns of TCR occurrence, a later analysis re-analyzed previously published TCR beta repertoires from around 700 donors and added high-resolution HLA genotyping. Rather than drawing on any new phenotypic data, the later analysis identified candidate immune exposures from TCR beta sequences and the way those sequences occurred across donors. Donor age, sex, ethnicity and CMV serostatus were compiled together with the repertoire data. All discovery cohort repertoires had been generated using a single sequencing platform. Across under 500 genotyped donors of the cohort, an average of about 240,000 unique TCR beta nucleotide sequences per donor were sequenced, and roughly a sixth of those sequences were non-productive. In an earlier analysis of 550 to 700 of the donors, high-throughput TCR beta sequencing was used to judge whether each TCR beta V gene segment behaved as functional or pseudogenic.

Paper-wide results and their limitations: While some public TCRs were present in many individuals, most TCR sequences turned up only very rarely across donors. According to a later analysis, TCR association rates differed among HLA loci, with DRB1 alleles showing the most associated TCRs and HLA-C alleles showing the fewest. The cohort was sequenced for TCR beta chains only, and without alpha or paired-chain data the features that could be detected were limited. The study gave a list of under 200 TCR beta chains associated with cytomegalovirus. The earlier analysis of nearly 600 of the donors excluded approximately 17 rarely observed V segments, including chromosome 9 orphons, because counts were too low. A later genetic analysis reported fewer N-insertions in productive TCRs among donors in an Asian-associated ancestry cluster than the roughly 620-donor mean. Some IMGT-functional V segments, including TRBV6-2 and TRBV6-3, could not be told apart with the 87-base-pair reads, so those segments were excluded. Because HLA typing was unavailable for some donors at each locus, only the typed subset was used in association tests. An earlier analysis of 587 of the donors showed that most TCR beta V segments appeared in productive rearrangements either about 87% or about 30% of the time, which broadly matched IMGT annotations. Assigning TCR associations to individual alleles was difficult when HLA alleles, especially DR and DQ, strongly co-occurred. In a later analysis, several top co-occurrence clusters were reported to appear linked to parvovirus B19, influenza, CMV and Epstein-Barr virus. Immune exposure information for the cohort was limited to CMV serostatus. Three of the identified cytomegalovirus-associated TCR beta chains were confirmed in vitro to be specific for cytomegalovirus antigens. A cluster of highly shared sequence variants was judged likely to be a technical artifact of the sequencing pipeline. The authors suggested that the approach could potentially be extended to other disease states and immunological phenotypes. Correlated functional status among segregating V segments might be attributable to linkage disequilibrium, but an unknown experimental factor could not be ruled out. A later genetic analysis associated a missense DCLRE1C variant with V-gene and J-gene trimming of TCR beta chains, and an independent cohort replicated the association. The classifier was reported to diagnose cytomegalovirus status with high specificity and sensitivity in both the original cohort and the validation cohort. In a later analysis, most CMV-associated TCR beta chains were found to appear HLA-restricted, with HLA associations seemingly driven largely by CMV exposure. At a false discovery rate of 0.05, a later analysis linked 16,951 TCR beta sequences to specific HLA alleles. Roughly uniform sequencing depth across donors was assumed in presence/absence analyses, although this assumption may not hold. A later analysis found that HLA-associated TCR beta chains were more clonally expanded and had lower generation probabilities than equally common non-associated chains. A further reported finding was that TCR beta sequences accurately predicted the HLA-A and HLA-B alleles for most subjects in the first cohort.

The sequence derives from a man between 40 and 49 years old in good health and CMV-seronegative. The receptor chain draws on TRBV5-4 and TRBJ1-1; the D gene remains uncertain. The sequencing sample was made of PBMCs. The DNA sequence is TGTGCCAGCAGCTTAGATGCGGGGTTTGAAGCTTTCTTT. Its translation reads: CASSLDAGFEAFF.